Presented here are 2 T cell receptor beta chains from one specimen sequenced in a study of T cell responses to AZD1222 COVID-19 vaccine. Using immunoSEQ multiplex PCR, the repertoire was profiled, and TCRdb retains in-frame clones only, with some absent. In the table there are around 120,000 clones, about nine tenths of which are singletons. The specimen comprised peripheral blood, sampled on day 0 of AZD1222 vaccination. These receptor sequences come from an adult in good health.

J is TRBJ1-1 and V is TRBV4-1; maybe TRBD1 (5 bases). V was cut by 4 bases and J by 4 bases, with 13 bases left in between. The CDR3 is 14 residues long. The germline gives CDR1 MGHRA, CDR2 YSYEKL. The CDR3 bases are TGCGCCAGCAGCCCCGCCCGGGGGGGCACTGAAGCTTTCTTT. Translation gives CASSPARGGTEAFF.

This chain links TRBV19 with TRBJ2-7; weak D call: TRBD2 (5 bases). The CDR3 extends over 13 amino acids. The V gene's germline CDR1 is LNHDA and CDR2 SQIVND (reference sequence). The ends were cut back, 9 bases at V and 7 bases at J, with 19 bases in the middle. The DNA of the CDR3 is TGTGCCAGCAAGGGCCGGGATTTGCAAGAGCAGTACTTC. Translating it yields CASKGRDLQEQYF.